This T cell receptor (beta chain) stems from a study of cytomegalovirus exposure and HLA in healthy donors. The donors formed part of the roughly 120-subject validation cohort, distinct from the roughly 630-subject first cohort. Using immunoSEQ multiplex PCR, the repertoire was profiled, and TCRdb retains in-frame clones only, with some absent. The sample has about 200,000 clones, roughly 83% seen once. Trimming cost V 3 bases and J 1 base, with 12 bases left between them. The CDR3 spans 15 residues. CDR1 KGHSH and CDR2 LQKENI come from the germline V gene. This clonotype originated in a woman under 30 in good health and CMV-seronegative. Sequenced sample: PBMCs. The chain couples TRBV18 to TRBJ1-1; weak D call: TRBD1 (5 bases). CDR3 coding DNA: TGTGCCAGCTCACCCGAGTGGGGGGGGAACACTGAAGCTTTCTTT. This encodes CASSPEWGGNTEAFF.